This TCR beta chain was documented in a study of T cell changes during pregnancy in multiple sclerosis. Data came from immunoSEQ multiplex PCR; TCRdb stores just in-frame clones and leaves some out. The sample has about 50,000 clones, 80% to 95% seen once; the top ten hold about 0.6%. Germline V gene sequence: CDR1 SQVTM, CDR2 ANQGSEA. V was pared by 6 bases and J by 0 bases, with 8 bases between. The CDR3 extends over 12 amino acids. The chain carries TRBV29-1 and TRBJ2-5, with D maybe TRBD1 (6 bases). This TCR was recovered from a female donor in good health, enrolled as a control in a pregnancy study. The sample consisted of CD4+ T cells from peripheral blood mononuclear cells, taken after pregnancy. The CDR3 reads CSVGANQETQYF. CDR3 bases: TGCAGCGTGGGGGCGAACCAAGAGACCCAGTACTTC. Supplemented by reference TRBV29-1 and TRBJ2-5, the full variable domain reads SAVISQKPSRDICQRGTSLTIQCQVDSQVTMMFWYRQQPGQSLTLIATANQGSEATYESGFVIDKFPISRPNLTFSTLTVSNMSPEDSSIYLCSVGANQETQYFGPGTRLLVL.